The subject of this entry is one T cell receptor (beta chain). Looked up from germline, CDR1 is SNHLY and CDR2 is FYNNEI. V dropped 4 bases and J dropped 5 bases, with 11 bases sitting between them. CDR3 length equals 13 residues. The sample belongs to a study of cytomegalovirus exposure and HLA in healthy donors. Using immunoSEQ multiplex PCR, the repertoire was profiled, and TCRdb retains in-frame clones only, with some absent. The repertoire consists of some 130,000 clones, with 75% to 90% occurring once and the leading ten covering 1.2%. This clonotype was sampled from a woman aged 18-29 years in good health and CMV-seronegative. The sequenced sample was PBMCs. The chain combines TRBV2 with TRBJ2-5; perhaps TRBD2 as D (7 bases). The CDR3, as DNA: TGTGCCAGCAGTGTTGCGGGGGCCGAGACCCAGTACTTC. Translating gives CASSVAGAETQYF.